Shown below are 15 T cell receptor beta chains from a single sample sequenced in a study of T cells in AML relapse after transplant. Amplification used RNA template and a modified RACE PCR instead of multiplex PCR. TCRdb re-derived calls from the PCR reads in MiXCR, one entry per CDR3 protein. The sample shows more than 1,500 distinct CDR3 sequences, approximately 6.3% of them seen only once. The specimen was bone marrow, either the whole sample or a sorted T cell fraction (not recorded which), collected in complete remission. These TCRs come from a human donor who had a stem cell transplant for acute myeloid leukemia. Part of the T cell pool may stem from the graft donor.

This clonotype was seen at least ten times. CDR3 sequence reads: CASSPRGRTDTQYF. CDR3 sequence (DNA): TGTGCCAGCAGCCCTAGGGGCCGCACAGATACGCAGTATTTT. V is TRBV7-9 and J is TRBJ2-3, with D possibly TRBD1 on 5 matching bases. Trimming shortened V by 5 bases and J by 1 base, and 10 bases separated the two germline ends. The germline V gene has CDR1 SEHNR and CDR2 FQNEAQ (reference sequence). The CDR3 covers 14 residues.

Of note for this clonotype: The junction departs from the called germline gene at one end, perhaps through a read error. V gene TRBV6-4 combines with J gene TRBJ2-7, with 11 bases fitting TRBD2. There are 19 residues in the CDR3. Per the germline V gene, CDR1 is MRHNA and CDR2 is SNTAGT. In DNA, the CDR3 is TGTGTCAGCAGCCAAGATCACCCCTTCACTAGCGGGGGTTCCTACGAGCAGTACTTC. Translating it yields CVSSQDHPFTSGGSYEQYF.

This clonotype has a count of ten or more. The rearrangement links TRBV11-3 to TRBJ2-3; D perhaps matches TRBD1 (6 bases). V lost 1 base to trimming and J lost 6 bases, with 14 bases between them. Germline assignment: CDR1 SGHNT and CDR2 YENEEA. This CDR3 contains 15 residues. Here the CDR3 reads CASSLAGHYQDTQYF. The CDR3 DNA sequence: TGTGCCAGCAGCTTAGCGGGACACTACCAGGATACGCAGTATTTT.

This clonotype has more than one count but fewer than ten. The rearrangement uses TRBV6-2 or TRBV6-3 and TRBJ2-7, with 8 bases lining up with TRBD1. V lost 6 bases to trimming and J lost 3 bases; unmatched junction nucleotides: 10. CDR3 length: 15 amino acids. Germline V gene data show CDR1 as MNHEY and CDR2 as SVGEGT. This CDR3 is CASSWVQGARYEQYF. CDR3 bases: TGTGCCAGCAGCTGGGTCCAGGGGGCGCGCTACGAGCAGTACTTC.

This clonotype was seen ten or more times. This sequence joins TRBV18 and TRBJ2-7, with D possibly TRBD2 on 5 matching bases. This CDR3 comprises 14 residues. Germline values: CDR1 KGHSH, CDR2 LQKENI. Trimming took off 4 bases at V and 1 base at J, with 11 bases between the two ends. This CDR3 is CASSQRGKSYEQYF. The CDR3 coding sequence is TGTGCCAGCTCACAGAGAGGGAAGTCCTACGAGCAGTACTTC.

By share, this clonotype counts as medium-sized (0.01 to 0.1%). This rearrangement joins TRBV5-6 to TRBJ1-1; D might be TRBD1 (5 bases). Germline-derived CDR1 and CDR2 are SGHDT and YYEEEE. The CDR3 consists of 12 residues. V was clipped by 2 bases and J by 4 bases, with 6 bases between them. DNA for the CDR3: TGTGCCAGCAGCTTAAGGGGCACTGAAGCTTTCTTT. It codes for CASSLRGTEAFF.

The chain links TRBV4-2 to TRBJ2-7; no firm D call. The germline CDR1 and CDR2 sequences are LGHNA and YNFKEQ. The CDR3 runs 16 residues. V was pared by 1 base and J by 1 base, with 14 bases between. The CDR3 DNA follows: TGTGCCAGCAGCCAAGCCTTCCCCGGAGTTTCCTACGAGCAGTACTTC. Residues: CASSQAFPGVSYEQYF.

The rearrangement uses TRBV14 and TRBJ1-2; 7 nucleotides align to TRBD1. The CDR3 is made up of 14 amino acids. The junction had 7 bases not matched to a gene; V was cut back by 2 bases and J by 7 bases. From germline, CDR1 is SGHDN and CDR2 FVKESK. CDR3 coding DNA: TGTGCCAGCAGCCAAACAGGGGATTGGCGTGGCTACACCTTC. It specifies CASSQTGDWRGYTF.

This clonotype ranks as medium-sized (0.01 to 0.1%). This chain links TRBV9 with TRBJ2-7; 9 bases are a match to TRBD2. The CDR3 contains 15 residues. Looked up from germline, CDR1 is SGDLS and CDR2 is YYNGEE. V lost 2 bases, J lost 1 base, and 4 bases stayed unmatched. For the CDR3, the DNA is TGTGCCAGCAGCGTGGCGGGACTAGCTTCCTACGAGCAGTACTTC. It encodes CASSVAGLASYEQYF.

This clonotype is termed medium-sized. The chain recombines TRBV21-1 with TRBJ2-7; the D call of TRBD2 is as the table states it, not checked on the DNA. TRBV21-1 has pseudogene status. The CDR3 loop spans 17 amino acids. The CDR3 spells CASSTESWARTFYEQYF. The CDR3 DNA reads TGTGCCAGCAGCACCGAAAGCTGGGCCCGAACTTTCTACGAGCAGTACTTC.

This clonotype rates as medium-sized (0.01 to 0.1%). This chain connects TRBV20-1 to TRBJ1-1; a weak D match, TRBD1 (5 bases). Looked up from germline, CDR1 is DFQATT and CDR2 is SNEGSKA (reference sequence). V was pared by 3 bases and J by 1 base, with 15 bases between. This CDR3 has 15 residues. The CDR3 DNA is TGCAGTGCTAGCCCCCATAGGGGTTGGAACACTGAAGCTTTCTTT. It specifies CSASPHRGWNTEAFF.

This clonotype rates as medium-sized. The V call is TRBV20-1, the J call TRBJ2-3, with TRBD2 as a possible D gene (6 bases). V shed 7 bases and J shed 3 bases, with 20 bases lying between them. The germline CDR1 and CDR2 sequences are DFQATT and SNEGSKA (reference sequence). The CDR3 runs to 15 residues. The CDR3 DNA sequence: TGCAGTGTTCGGCGGGCGGGATGGGGAACAGATACGCAGTATTTT. It specifies CSVRRAGWGTDTQYF.

By share, this clonotype counts as medium-sized. The gene calls are TRBV7-9 and TRBJ1-1; D unresolved. The germline V gene has CDR1 SEHNR and CDR2 FQNEAQ (reference sequence). Trimming removed 5 bases from V and 0 bases from J, with 10 bases in between. The CDR3 has 14 residues. DNA for the CDR3: TGTGCCAGCAGCCGGACTACCATGAACACTGAAGCTTTCTTT. This codes for CASSRTTMNTEAFF.

By share of the sample, this clonotype is hyperexpanded. CDR3 sequence reads: CASRSGLLKYGYTF. CDR3 sequence (DNA): TGTGCCAGCAGATCGGGACTTCTGAAATATGGCTACACCTTC. The gene calls are TRBV12-3 or TRBV12-4 and TRBJ1-2; TRBD1 is a possible D gene (5 bases). The CDR3 runs 14 residues. Trimming cost V 6 bases and J 5 bases, with 16 bases left between them.

The chain has TRBV28 and TRBJ1-2; weak D call: TRBD1 (5 bases). Germline V CDR1 and CDR2: MDHEN, SYDVKM. V gave up 5 bases and J gave up 2 bases, with 6 bases separating them. The CDR3 runs to 12 residues. The CDR3 spells CASSPGNYGYTF. CDR3 DNA sequence: TGTGCCAGCAGTCCAGGGAACTATGGCTACACCTTC.